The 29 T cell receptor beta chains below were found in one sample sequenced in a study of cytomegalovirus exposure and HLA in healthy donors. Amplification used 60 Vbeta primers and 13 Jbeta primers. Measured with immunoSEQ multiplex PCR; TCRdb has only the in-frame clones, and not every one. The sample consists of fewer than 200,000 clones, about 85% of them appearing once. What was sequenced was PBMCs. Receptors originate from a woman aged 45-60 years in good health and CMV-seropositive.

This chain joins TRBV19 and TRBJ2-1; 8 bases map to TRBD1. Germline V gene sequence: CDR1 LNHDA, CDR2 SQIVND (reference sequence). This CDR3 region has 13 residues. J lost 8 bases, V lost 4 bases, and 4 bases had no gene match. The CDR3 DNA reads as TGTGCCAGTAGTACGGACAGGGAAGATGAGCAGTTCTTC. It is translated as CASSTDREDEQFF.

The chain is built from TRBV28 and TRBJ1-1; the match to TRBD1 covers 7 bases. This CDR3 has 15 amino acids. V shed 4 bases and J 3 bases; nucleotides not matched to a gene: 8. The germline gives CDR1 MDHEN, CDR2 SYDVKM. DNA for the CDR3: TGTGCCAGCAGTTCAGGGGGAAAAAGGGACACTGAAGCTTTCTTT. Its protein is CASSSGGKRDTEAFF.

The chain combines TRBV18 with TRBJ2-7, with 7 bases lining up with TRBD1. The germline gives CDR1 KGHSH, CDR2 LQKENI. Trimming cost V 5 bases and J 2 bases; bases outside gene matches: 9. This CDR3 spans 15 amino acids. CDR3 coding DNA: TGTGCCAGCTCATCTCGGGACAGCCCCACCTACGAGCAGTACTTC. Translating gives CASSSRDSPTYEQYF.

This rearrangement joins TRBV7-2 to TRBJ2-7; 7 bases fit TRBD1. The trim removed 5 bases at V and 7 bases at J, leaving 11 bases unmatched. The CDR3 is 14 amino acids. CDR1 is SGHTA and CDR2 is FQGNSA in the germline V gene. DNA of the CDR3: TGTGCCAGCAGCCGAGTCGGACAGGATGGAGAGCAGTACTTC. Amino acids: CASSRVGQDGEQYF.

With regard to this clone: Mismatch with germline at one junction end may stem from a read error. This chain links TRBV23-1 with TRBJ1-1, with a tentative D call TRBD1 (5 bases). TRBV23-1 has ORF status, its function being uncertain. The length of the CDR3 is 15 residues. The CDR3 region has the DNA TGCGCCAGCATTCAAAAACAGGATGGGGACACTGAAGCTTTCTTT. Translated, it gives CASIQKQDGDTEAFF.

The CDR3 nucleotides read TGTGCCAGCAGCCCACAAGGGGGCAATGGCTACACCTTC. Residues: CASSPQGGNGYTF. The chain combines TRBV7-3 with TRBJ1-2; 7 bases are a match to TRBD1. V dropped 5 bases and J dropped 6; count of bases not matched to a gene: 6. The CDR3 is 13 amino acids. The germline CDR1 and CDR2 sequences are SGHTA and FQGTGA.

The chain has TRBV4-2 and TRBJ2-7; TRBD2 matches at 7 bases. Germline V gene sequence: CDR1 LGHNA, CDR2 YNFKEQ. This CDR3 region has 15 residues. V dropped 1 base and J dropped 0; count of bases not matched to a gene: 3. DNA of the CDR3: TGTGCCAGCAGCCAAGCGGGGGGAAGCTCCTACGAGCAGTACTTC. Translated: CASSQAGGSSYEQYF.

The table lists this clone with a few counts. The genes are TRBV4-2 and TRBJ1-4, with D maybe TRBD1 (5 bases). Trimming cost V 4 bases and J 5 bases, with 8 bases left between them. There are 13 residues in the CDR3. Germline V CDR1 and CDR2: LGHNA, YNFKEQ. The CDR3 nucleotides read TGTGCCAGCAGCCGTGCAGGGAATGAAAAACTGTTTTTT. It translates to CASSRAGNEKLFF.

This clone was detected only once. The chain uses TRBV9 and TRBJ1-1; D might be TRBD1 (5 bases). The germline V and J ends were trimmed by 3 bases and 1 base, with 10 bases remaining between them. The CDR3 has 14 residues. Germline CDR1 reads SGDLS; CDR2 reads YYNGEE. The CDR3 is CASSEGHPNTEAFF. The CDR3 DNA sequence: TGTGCCAGCAGCGAAGGACACCCGAACACTGAAGCTTTCTTT.

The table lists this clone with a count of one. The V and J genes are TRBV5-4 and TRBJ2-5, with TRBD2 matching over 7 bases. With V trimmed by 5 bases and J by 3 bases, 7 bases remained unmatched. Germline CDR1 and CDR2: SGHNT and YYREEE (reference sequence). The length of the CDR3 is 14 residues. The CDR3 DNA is TGTGCCAGCAGTCCTCCCGGGACTAAAGAGACCCAGTACTTC. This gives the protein CASSPPGTKETQYF.

The DNA for the CDR3 is TGTGCCAGCAGCCTACTCGGCGGGGGGTCGTTAAATGAGCAGTTCTTC. As protein: CASSLLGGGSLNEQFF. The chain employs TRBV7-2 and TRBJ2-1, with 8 bases fitting TRBD2. J was trimmed by 7 bases and V by 5 bases; bases with no gene match: 13. The CDR3 contains 16 residues. Germline V gives CDR1 SGHTA, CDR2 FQGNSA.

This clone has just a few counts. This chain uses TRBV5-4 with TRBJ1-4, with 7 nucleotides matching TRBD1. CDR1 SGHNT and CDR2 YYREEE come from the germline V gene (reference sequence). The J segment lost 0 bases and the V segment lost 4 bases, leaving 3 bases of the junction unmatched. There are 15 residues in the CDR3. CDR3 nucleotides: TGTGCCAGCAGCCAAGACAGGGCAACTAATGAAAAACTGTTTTTT. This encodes CASSQDRATNEKLFF.

CDR3 loop: CASSFIFTGTGQRDEQFF. CDR3 sequence (DNA): TGTGCCAGCAGTTTTATATTTACCGGGACAGGCCAGAGGGATGAGCAGTTCTTC. The chain couples TRBV28 to TRBJ2-1, with 8 bases matching TRBD1. The CDR3 loop spans 18 amino acids. J gave up 8 bases and V 3 bases, and 18 bases lay outside the gene matches. The germline gives CDR1 MDHEN, CDR2 SYDVKM. Full variable domain (rest looked up from reference TRBV28 and TRBJ2-1): DVKVTQSSRYLVKRTGEKVFLECVQDMDHENMFWYRQDPGLGLRLIYFSYDVKMKEKGDIPEGYSVSREKKERFSLILESASTNQTSMYLCASSFIFTGTGQRDEQFFGPGTRLTVL.

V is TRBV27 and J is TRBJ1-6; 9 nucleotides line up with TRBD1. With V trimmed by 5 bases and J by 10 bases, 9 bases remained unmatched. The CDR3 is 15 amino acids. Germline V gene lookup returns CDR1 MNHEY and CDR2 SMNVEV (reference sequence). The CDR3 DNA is TGTGCCAGCAGTGGAGGACAGGGGAAGTGGTCACCCCTCCACTTT. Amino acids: CASSGGQGKWSPLHF.

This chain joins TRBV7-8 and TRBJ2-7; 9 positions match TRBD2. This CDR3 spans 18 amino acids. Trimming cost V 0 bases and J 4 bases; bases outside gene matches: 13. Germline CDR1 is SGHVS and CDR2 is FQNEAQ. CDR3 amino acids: CASSLAKGSGRDVYEQYF. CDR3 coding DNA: TGTGCCAGCAGCTTAGCAAAAGGTAGCGGGAGAGACGTTTACGAGCAGTACTTC.

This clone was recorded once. CDR3 in amino acids: CASSEERYLTGNTIYF. CDR3 bases: TGTGCCAGCAGTGAAGAACGCTACTTGACTGGAAACACCATATATTTT. The chain recombines TRBV6-1 with TRBJ1-3; D is uncertain. The V gene lost 1 base and the J gene lost 2 bases, with 12 bases spanning the gap. CDR1 MNHNS and CDR2 SASEGT come from the germline V gene. The CDR3 length is 16 residues.

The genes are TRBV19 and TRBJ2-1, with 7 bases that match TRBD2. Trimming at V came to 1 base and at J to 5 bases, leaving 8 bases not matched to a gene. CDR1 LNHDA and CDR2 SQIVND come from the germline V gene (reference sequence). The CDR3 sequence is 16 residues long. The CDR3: CASSIGGSSLDNEQFF. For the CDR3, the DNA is TGTGCCAGTAGTATAGGCGGGAGTAGTTTGGACAATGAGCAGTTCTTC.

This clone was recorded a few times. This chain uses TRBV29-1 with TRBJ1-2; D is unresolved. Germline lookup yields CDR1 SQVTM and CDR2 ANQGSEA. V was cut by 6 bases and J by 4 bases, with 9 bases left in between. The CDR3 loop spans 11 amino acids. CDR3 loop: CSVLSVYGYTF. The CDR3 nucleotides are TGCAGCGTCCTTAGTGTCTATGGCTACACCTTC.

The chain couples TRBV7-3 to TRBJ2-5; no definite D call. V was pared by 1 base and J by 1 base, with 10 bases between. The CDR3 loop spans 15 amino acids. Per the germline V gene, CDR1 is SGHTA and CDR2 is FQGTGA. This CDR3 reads CASSLIGQSQETQYF. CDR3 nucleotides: TGTGCCAGCAGCTTAATTGGGCAGTCCCAAGAGACCCAGTACTTC.

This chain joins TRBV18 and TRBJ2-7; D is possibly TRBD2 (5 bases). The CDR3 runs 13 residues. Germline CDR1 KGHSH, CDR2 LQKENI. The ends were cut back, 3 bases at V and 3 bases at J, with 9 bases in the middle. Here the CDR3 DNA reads TGTGCCAGCTCACCCCGGGGTGACTACGAGCAGTACTTC. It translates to CASSPRGDYEQYF.

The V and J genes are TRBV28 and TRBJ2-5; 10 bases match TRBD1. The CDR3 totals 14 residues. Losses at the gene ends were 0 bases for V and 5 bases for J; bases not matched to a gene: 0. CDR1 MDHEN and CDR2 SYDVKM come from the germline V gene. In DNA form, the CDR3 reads TGTGCCAGCAGTTTATGGACAGGGGGCGAGACCCAGTACTTC. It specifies CASSLWTGGETQYF.

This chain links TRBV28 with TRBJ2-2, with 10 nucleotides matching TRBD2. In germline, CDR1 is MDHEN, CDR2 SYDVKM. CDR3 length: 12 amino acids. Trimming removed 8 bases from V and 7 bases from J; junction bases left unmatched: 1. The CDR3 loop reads CASASGGGELFF. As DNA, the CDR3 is TGTGCCAGCGCTAGCGGGGGCGGGGAGCTGTTTTTT.

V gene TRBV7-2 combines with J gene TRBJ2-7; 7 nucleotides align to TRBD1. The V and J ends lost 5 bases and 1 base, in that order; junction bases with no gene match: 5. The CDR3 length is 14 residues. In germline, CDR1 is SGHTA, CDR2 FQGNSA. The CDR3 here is CASSPDRASYEQYF. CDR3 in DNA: TGTGCCAGCAGCCCCGACAGGGCTTCCTACGAGCAGTACTTC. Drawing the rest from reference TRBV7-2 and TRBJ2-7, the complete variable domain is GAGVSQSPSNKVTEKGKDVELRCDPISGHTALYWYRQSLGQGLEFLIYFQGNSAPDKSGLPSDRFSAERTGGSVSTLTIQRTQQEDSAVYLCASSPDRASYEQYFGPGTRLTVT.

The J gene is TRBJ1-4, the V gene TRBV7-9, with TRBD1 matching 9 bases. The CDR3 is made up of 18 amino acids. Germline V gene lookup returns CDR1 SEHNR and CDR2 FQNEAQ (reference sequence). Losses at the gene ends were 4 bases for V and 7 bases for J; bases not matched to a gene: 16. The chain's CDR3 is CASSSPPGQGALSEKLFF. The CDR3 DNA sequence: TGTGCCAGCAGCTCCCCACCGGGACAGGGTGCTTTGTCTGAAAAACTGTTTTTT.

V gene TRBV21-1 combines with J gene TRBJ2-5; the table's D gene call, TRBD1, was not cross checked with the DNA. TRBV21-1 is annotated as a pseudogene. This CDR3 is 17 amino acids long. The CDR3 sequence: CATTLGTTALSGETQYF. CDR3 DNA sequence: TGTGCCACCACCTTGGGGACAACCGCGCTTTCGGGAGAGACCCAGTACTTC.

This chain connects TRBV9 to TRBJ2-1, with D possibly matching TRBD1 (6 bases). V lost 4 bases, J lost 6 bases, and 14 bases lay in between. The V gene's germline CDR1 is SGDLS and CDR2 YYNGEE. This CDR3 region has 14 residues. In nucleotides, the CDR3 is TGTGCCAGCAGCCCTTCAGGGGATGGCAATGAGCAGTTCTTC. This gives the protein CASSPSGDGNEQFF. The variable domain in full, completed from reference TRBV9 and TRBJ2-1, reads DSGVTQTPKHLITATGQRVTLRCSPRSGDLSVYWYQQSLDQGLQFLIQYYNGEERAKGNILERFSAQQFPDLHSELNLSSLELGDSALYFCASSPSGDGNEQFFGPGTRLTVL.

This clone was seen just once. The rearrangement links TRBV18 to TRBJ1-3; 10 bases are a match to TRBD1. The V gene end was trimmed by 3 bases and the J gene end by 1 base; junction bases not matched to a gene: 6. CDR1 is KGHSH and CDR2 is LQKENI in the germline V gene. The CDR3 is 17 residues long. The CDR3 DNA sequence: TGTGCCAGCTCACCGGTTTGGACAGGGGGTTCTGGAAACACCATATATTTT. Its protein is CASSPVWTGGSGNTIYF.

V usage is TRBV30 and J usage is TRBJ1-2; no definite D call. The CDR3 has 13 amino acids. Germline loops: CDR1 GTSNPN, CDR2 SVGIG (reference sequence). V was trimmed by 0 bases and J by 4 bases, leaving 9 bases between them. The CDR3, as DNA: TGTGCCTGGAGTGTCGCGGGATTCTATGGCTACACCTTC. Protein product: CAWSVAGFYGYTF.

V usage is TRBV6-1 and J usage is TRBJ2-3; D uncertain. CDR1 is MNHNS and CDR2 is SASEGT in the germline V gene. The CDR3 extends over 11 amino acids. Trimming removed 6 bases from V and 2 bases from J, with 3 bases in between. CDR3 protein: CASSHTDTQYF. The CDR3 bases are TGTGCCAGCAGCCACACAGATACGCAGTATTTT.